This T cell receptor (beta chain) was sequenced during a study of CD8+ T cells in alopecia areata. As for the study in general: Among treated patients, oral tofacitinib was administered at 5 to 10 mg twice daily.

Notes on this clone: Its antigen is not identified.

Extraction of RNA preceded its reverse transcription into cDNA, which served as the sequencing template. This table comes from immunoSEQ multiplex PCR, and its TCRdb copy is limited to in-frame clones, with some not included. The data show around 110,000 clones, roughly three fifths seen once. Indicated treatment: oral pan-JAK inhibitor, 5-10 mg twice daily. Whole-study findings and limits: Scalp clonality decreased significantly with tofacitinib, and so did expanded CD8+ clones among the top 100.

The sequence was collected from a human donor with alopecia areata. The source material was CD8+ T cells sorted from blood, sampled at week 24, from a patient treated with tofacitinib.

The CDR3 sequence: CASSEGRGGEQYF. DNA of the CDR3: TGCGCCAGCAGTGAGGGGAGAGGTGGCGAGCAGTACTTC. This chain uses TRBV10-2 with TRBJ2-7, with D possibly TRBD2 on 5 matching bases. With 2 bases removed from V and 6 bases from J, the gap between germline ends came to 11 bases. Germline CDR1 reads WSHSY; CDR2 reads SAAADI. CDR3 length: 13 residues.